This T cell receptor beta chain was profiled in a study of blood T cell repertoires in COVID-19. TCRdb keeps only in-frame clones here, not all; method: immunoSEQ multiplex PCR. Of about 270,000 clones listed, more than 75% are singletons. Per germline, CDR1 LGHNA and CDR2 YSLEER. V shed 3 bases, J shed 0 bases, and the junction held 4 bases outside the gene matches. There are 16 residues in the CDR3. The sequence derives from a woman aged 35 to 49 with acute COVID-19. The sample was PBMCs or T cells enriched from blood (not recorded which). The rearrangement uses TRBV4-3 and TRBJ2-1; 8 bases match TRBD2. The CDR3 region is CASSQIAGISYNEQFF. CDR3 DNA: TGCGCCAGCAGCCAGATAGCGGGAATCTCCTACAATGAGCAGTTCTTC.